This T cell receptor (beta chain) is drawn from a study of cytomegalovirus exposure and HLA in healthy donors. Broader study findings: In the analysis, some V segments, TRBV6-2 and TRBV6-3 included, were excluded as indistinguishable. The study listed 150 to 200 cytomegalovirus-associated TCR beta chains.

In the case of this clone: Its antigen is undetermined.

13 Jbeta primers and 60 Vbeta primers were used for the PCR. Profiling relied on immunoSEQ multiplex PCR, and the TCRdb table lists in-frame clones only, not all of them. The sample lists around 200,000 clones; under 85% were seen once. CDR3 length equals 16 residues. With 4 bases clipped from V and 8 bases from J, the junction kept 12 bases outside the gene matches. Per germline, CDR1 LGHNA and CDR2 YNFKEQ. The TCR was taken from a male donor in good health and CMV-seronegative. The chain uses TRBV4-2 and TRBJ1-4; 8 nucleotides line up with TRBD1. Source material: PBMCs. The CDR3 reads CASSLHQGARREKLFF. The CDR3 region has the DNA TGTGCCAGCAGCCTACACCAGGGGGCAAGGAGGGAAAAACTGTTTTTT.